This T cell receptor (beta chain) was observed in a study of PD-1 blockade in classical Hodgkin lymphoma. Per germline, CDR1 SGHRS and CDR2 YFSETQ. V gave up 3 bases and J gave up 5 bases, with 20 bases separating them. The CDR3 is made up of 17 amino acids. Using immunoSEQ multiplex PCR, the repertoire was profiled, and TCRdb retains in-frame clones only, with some absent. The data contain more than 25,000 clones, approximately 89% of them singletons. As for time point: cycle 4 day 1 (C4D1), after 6 weeks of nivolumab. Brentuximab vedotin exposure varied, and every patient relapsed after autologous stem cell transplantation. Negative selection with magnetic separation was used to purify CD4+ T cells from thawed PBMCs.

The TCR was taken from a human donor with classical Hodgkin lymphoma. This chain uses TRBV5-1 with TRBJ1-4, with D perhaps TRBD1 (6 bases). Source: CD4+ T cells from blood, taken before the fourth cycle of nivolumab. The CDR3 DNA follows: TGCGCCAGCAGCTCGGACACAATCGGGGGCCAAAATGAAAAACTGTTTTTT. Residues: CASSSDTIGGQNEKLFF.